One sample yielded the 27 T cell receptor beta chains listed below, sequenced in a study of cytomegalovirus exposure and HLA in healthy donors. Vbeta (60) and Jbeta (13) primers were used in the PCR. The protocol was immunoSEQ multiplex PCR, while the TCRdb copy is restricted to in-frame clones and leaves out a portion. The listing records tens of thousands of clones. The sample comprised PBMCs. These receptors were collected from a man younger than 35 in good health and CMV-seropositive.

The V gene is TRBV28, the J gene TRBJ1-4; 8 nucleotides agree with TRBD1. The CDR3 is made up of 15 amino acids. Per germline, CDR1 MDHEN and CDR2 SYDVKM. The junction had 11 bases not matched to a gene; V was cut back by 6 bases and J by 8 bases. This CDR3 is CASSAAGQGEEKLFF. CDR3 DNA sequence: TGTGCCAGCAGCGCAGCAGGACAGGGAGAGGAAAAACTGTTTTTT.

This chain joins TRBV29-1 and TRBJ1-1; D remains ambiguous. The CDR3 is made up of 14 amino acids. Germline V CDR1 and CDR2: SQVTM, ANQGSEA. V gave up 4 bases and J gave up 2 bases, with 14 bases separating them. The CDR3: CSVVFYAGNTEAFF. The CDR3 region has the DNA TGCAGCGTTGTGTTTTATGCGGGAAACACTGAAGCTTTCTTT. Full variable domain (rest looked up from reference TRBV29-1 and TRBJ1-1): SAVISQKPSRDICQRGTSLTIQCQVDSQVTMMFWYRQQPGQSLTLIATANQGSEATYESGFVIDKFPISRPNLTFSTLTVSNMSPEDSSIYLCSVVFYAGNTEAFFGQGTRLTVV.

The chain combines TRBV6-1 with TRBJ1-5, with D unclear. The germline gives CDR1 MNHNS, CDR2 SASEGT. The length of the CDR3 is 13 residues. V lost 8 bases and J lost 5, with 13 bases in between. The CDR3 loop reads CASSGERYQPQHF. The CDR3 coding sequence is TGTGCCAGCTCCGGAGAGCGTTATCAGCCCCAGCATTTT.

About this clone itself: The sample holds other DNA sequences that translate to the same CDR3. This chain joins TRBV5-6 and TRBJ1-5; unclear D gene. V was trimmed by 3 bases and J by 4 bases, leaving 5 bases between them. The V gene's germline CDR1 is SGHDT and CDR2 YYEEEE. The CDR3 consists of 12 residues. CDR3 residues: CASSSVNQPQHF. DNA of the CDR3: TGTGCCAGCAGCTCTGTAAATCAGCCCCAGCATTTT.

This sequence joins TRBV28 and TRBJ1-1; the D gene is possibly TRBD1 (6 bases). Germline V gene sequence: CDR1 MDHEN, CDR2 SYDVKM. CDR3 length: 11 residues. The ends were cut back, 3 bases at V and 10 bases at J, with 9 bases in the middle. The DNA for the CDR3 is TGTGCCAGCAGTTTTCCCAGGGGAGCTTTCTTT. It translates to CASSFPRGAFF.

This chain connects TRBV29-1 to TRBJ1-2; D uncertain. Deletions cut 5 bases from V and 6 bases from J, with 10 bases between. The CDR3 is made up of 11 amino acids. Germline loops: CDR1 SQVTM, CDR2 ANQGSEA. CDR3: CSVLVRNGYTF. The CDR3 region has the DNA TGCAGCGTTCTAGTCCGGAATGGCTACACCTTC.

The chain employs TRBV28 and TRBJ2-7, with D perhaps matching TRBD1 (5 bases). The CDR3 spans 15 residues. V shed 3 bases and J shed 3 bases, with 15 bases lying between them. Looked up from germline, CDR1 is MDHEN and CDR2 is SYDVKM. The CDR3 bases are TGTGCCAGCAGTTTGGGGCAGGGCAGCGTCTACGAGCAGTACTTC. This translates into CASSLGQGSVYEQYF.

This rearrangement joins TRBV6-1 to TRBJ2-5; TRBD1 agrees at 9 bases. CDR1 and CDR2 (germline): MNHNS, SASEGT. Trimming removed 4 bases from V and 5 bases from J; junction bases left unmatched: 2. The CDR3 covers 13 residues. The CDR3 loop is CASSVGQGETQYF. The DNA for the CDR3 is TGTGCCAGCAGTGTGGGACAGGGCGAGACCCAGTACTTC.

This chain links TRBV5-1 with TRBJ2-2; maybe TRBD1 (6 bases). The CDR3 contains 18 residues. The germline V gene has CDR1 SGHRS and CDR2 YFSETQ. Trimming removed 4 bases at V and 0 bases at J, with 19 bases between. The chain's CDR3 is CASSPRYERTANTGELFF. The DNA for the CDR3 is TGCGCCAGCAGCCCTAGGTATGAGCGGACAGCGAACACCGGGGAGCTGTTTTTT.

The rearrangement joins TRBV18 to TRBJ1-4; 11 positions agree with TRBD1. The CDR3 totals 15 residues. V shed 1 base, J shed 5 bases, and the junction held 0 bases outside the gene matches. Germline values: CDR1 KGHSH, CDR2 LQKENI. The CDR3 nucleotides are TGTGCCAGCTCACCACGGGACAGGGGGAATGAAAAACTGTTTTTT. Protein product: CASSPRDRGNEKLFF.

The chain recombines TRBV19 with TRBJ1-4; TRBD1 matches at 8 bases. Per germline, CDR1 LNHDA and CDR2 SQIVND (reference sequence). Germline trimming cut 5 bases from V and 6 bases from J; bases unmatched to any gene: 11. CDR3 size: 16 residues. CDR3 nucleotide sequence: TGTGCCAGTAGTTCCACCGGGACAGGTCGGGATGAAAAACTGTTTTTT. Its protein is CASSSTGTGRDEKLFF.

V and J are TRBV4-1 and TRBJ2-3; perhaps TRBD2 as D (5 bases). With 1 base removed from V and 0 bases from J, the gap between germline ends came to 14 bases. The germline gives CDR1 MGHRA, CDR2 YSYEKL. This CDR3 is 17 amino acids long. CDR3 coding DNA: TGCGCCAGCAGCCAAGGACGACGGACTTGGAGCACAGATACGCAGTATTTT. The encoded protein is CASSQGRRTWSTDTQYF.

The chain joins TRBV29-1 to TRBJ1-4; 7 bases align to TRBD1. CDR1 is SQVTM and CDR2 is ANQGSEA in the germline V gene. V lost 0 bases and J lost 6; bases outside the gene matches: 1. This CDR3 is 13 amino acids long. The CDR3 region has the DNA TGCAGCGTTGAAGATGGGACAGATGAAAAACTGTTTTTT. It translates to CSVEDGTDEKLFF. Based on the CDR3 plus reference TRBV29-1 and TRBJ1-4, the full variable domain is SAVISQKPSRDICQRGTSLTIQCQVDSQVTMMFWYRQQPGQSLTLIATANQGSEATYESGFVIDKFPISRPNLTFSTLTVSNMSPEDSSIYLCSVEDGTDEKLFFGSGTQLSVL.

V usage is TRBV19 and J usage is TRBJ2-2; maybe TRBD2 (5 bases). The ends were cut back, 8 bases at V and 2 bases at J, with 15 bases in the middle. The germline V gene has CDR1 LNHDA and CDR2 SQIVND (reference sequence). The CDR3 contains 15 residues. This chain's CDR3 is CASLLEAVNTGELFF. The CDR3 DNA follows: TGTGCCAGTCTGCTGGAAGCGGTTAACACCGGGGAGCTGTTTTTT.

This chain uses TRBV19 with TRBJ1-6, with D possibly TRBD1 on 5 matching bases. The CDR3 extends over 13 amino acids. V was cut by 6 bases and J by 12 bases, with 15 bases left in between. In germline, CDR1 is LNHDA, CDR2 SQIVND (reference sequence). This CDR3 is CASRYSGGGPLHF. The CDR3, as DNA: TGTGCCAGTAGATACTCCGGGGGAGGACCCCTCCACTTT.

The V gene is TRBV28, the J gene TRBJ1-5, with TRBD1 matching over 7 bases. The germline CDR1 and CDR2 sequences are MDHEN and SYDVKM. The V segment lost 6 bases and the J segment 5 bases; nucleotides outside the gene matches: 7. The CDR3 is 14 residues long. The DNA for the CDR3 is TGTGCCAGCAGCAAACAGGGGCTCTATCAGCCCCAGCATTTT. Translating gives CASSKQGLYQPQHF.

The chain employs TRBV5-8 and TRBJ1-5; D ambiguous. CDR3 length: 12 residues. The germline CDR1 and CDR2 sequences are SGHTS and YDEGEE. V was shortened by 1 base and J by 3 bases, with 2 bases between the two germline ends. The CDR3 nucleotides are TGTGCCAGCAGCTTGTACAATCAGCCCCAGCATTTT. Translation gives CASSLYNQPQHF.

The chain has TRBV5-1 and TRBJ1-6; D remains ambiguous. Trimming pared 3 bases from V and 8 bases from J, leaving 12 bases between. CDR1 is SGHRS and CDR2 is YFSETQ in the germline V gene. CDR3 size: 14 residues. The CDR3 DNA reads as TGCGCCAGCAGCTCAACTTTTCTAGATTCACCCCTCCACTTT. Translating gives CASSSTFLDSPLHF.

This chain joins TRBV27 and TRBJ2-5, with unresolved D. Trimming removed 5 bases from V and 5 bases from J, with 15 bases in between. Per the germline V gene, CDR1 is MNHEY and CDR2 is SMNVEV (reference sequence). The CDR3 has 14 residues. The CDR3 region has the DNA TGTGCCAGCAGTCTCCCAAACAAATTGGAGACCCAGTACTTC. Protein product: CASSLPNKLETQYF.

V usage is TRBV7-3 and J usage is TRBJ2-2; no reliable D call. The CDR3 sequence is 15 residues long. The germline gives CDR1 SGHTA, CDR2 FQGTGA. Trimming removed 0 bases from V and 2 bases from J, with 7 bases in between. CDR3 coding DNA: TGTGCCAGCAGCTTAACTCTACCTAACACCGGGGAGCTGTTTTTT. It codes for CASSLTLPNTGELFF. Full variable domain (remainder filled in from reference TRBV7-3 and TRBJ2-2): GAGVSQTPSNKVTEKGKYVELRCDPISGHTALYWYRQSLGQGPEFLIYFQGTGAADDSGLPNDRFFAVRPEGSVSTLKIQRTERGDSAVYLCASSLTLPNTGELFFGEGSRLTVL.

The chain carries TRBV11-1 and TRBJ2-7, with a weak D call TRBD1 (5 bases). Trimming stripped 5 bases from V and 2 bases from J, with 16 bases between. The CDR3 is 15 amino acids. CDR1 and CDR2 from the germline V gene are SGHAT and FQDESV (reference sequence). Here the CDR3 reads CASSPRQRYAYEQYF. The CDR3 nucleotides read TGTGCCAGCAGCCCCAGACAGCGATACGCCTACGAGCAGTACTTC.

The chain links TRBV5-1 to TRBJ2-3; TRBD1 matches at 9 bases. Per the germline V gene, CDR1 is SGHRS and CDR2 is YFSETQ. The CDR3 runs to 15 residues. J was trimmed by 4 bases and V by 3 bases; bases with no gene match: 6. CDR3 residues: CASSYAGQGPDTQYF. As DNA, the CDR3 is TGCGCCAGCAGCTACGCTGGACAGGGGCCAGATACGCAGTATTTT.

The chain recombines TRBV13 with TRBJ2-2, with D unresolved. The germline V and J ends were trimmed by 2 bases and 3 bases, with 13 bases remaining between them. The CDR3 loop spans 16 amino acids. Germline V gene data show CDR1 as PRHDT and CDR2 as FYEKMQ (reference sequence). The CDR3 protein is CASSLSWQVDTGELFF. The CDR3 nucleotides read TGTGCCAGCAGCTTATCTTGGCAGGTCGACACCGGGGAGCTGTTTTTT.

This chain links TRBV28 with TRBJ2-7, with 8 bases identical to TRBD1. This CDR3 is 13 amino acids long. Germline V gene data show CDR1 as MDHEN and CDR2 as SYDVKM. The junction had 5 bases not matched to a gene; V was cut back by 6 bases and J by 4 bases. CDR3 sequence reads: CASRLGTGYEQYF. The CDR3 DNA sequence: TGTGCCAGCAGGTTGGGGACAGGTTACGAGCAGTACTTC. Supplemented by reference TRBV28 and TRBJ2-7, the full variable domain reads DVKVTQSSRYLVKRTGEKVFLECVQDMDHENMFWYRQDPGLGLRLIYFSYDVKMKEKGDIPEGYSVSREKKERFSLILESASTNQTSMYLCASRLGTGYEQYFGPGTRLTVT.

This chain links TRBV29-1 with TRBJ2-5; no definite D call. The V gene lost 3 bases and the J gene lost 5 bases, with 13 bases spanning the gap. From germline, CDR1 is SQVTM and CDR2 ANQGSEA. The CDR3 has 13 residues. The CDR3 is CSVEVSLGETQYF. The CDR3 DNA reads as TGCAGCGTTGAGGTTAGCCTTGGGGAGACCCAGTACTTC.

Of note for this clone: Germline and junction disagree at one end, which may indicate a read error. This CDR3 reads CASSAFDSGHIRYTQYF. For the CDR3, the DNA is TGCGCCAGCAGCGCTTTTGATAGCGGCCACATTCGCTATACACAGTATTTT. The chain recombines TRBV4-1 with TRBJ2-3; possibly TRBD2 for D (6 bases). This CDR3 has 17 amino acids. Germline loops: CDR1 MGHRA, CDR2 YSYEKL.

The chain carries TRBV7-3 and TRBJ2-2; 7 bases fit TRBD1. Germline CDR1 and CDR2: SGHTA and FQGTGA. V shed 5 bases and J 2 bases; nucleotides not matched to a gene: 5. There are 15 residues in the CDR3. The chain's CDR3 is CASSVGQSNTGELFF. CDR3 coding DNA: TGTGCCAGCAGCGTGGGACAGAGTAACACCGGGGAGCTGTTTTTT.